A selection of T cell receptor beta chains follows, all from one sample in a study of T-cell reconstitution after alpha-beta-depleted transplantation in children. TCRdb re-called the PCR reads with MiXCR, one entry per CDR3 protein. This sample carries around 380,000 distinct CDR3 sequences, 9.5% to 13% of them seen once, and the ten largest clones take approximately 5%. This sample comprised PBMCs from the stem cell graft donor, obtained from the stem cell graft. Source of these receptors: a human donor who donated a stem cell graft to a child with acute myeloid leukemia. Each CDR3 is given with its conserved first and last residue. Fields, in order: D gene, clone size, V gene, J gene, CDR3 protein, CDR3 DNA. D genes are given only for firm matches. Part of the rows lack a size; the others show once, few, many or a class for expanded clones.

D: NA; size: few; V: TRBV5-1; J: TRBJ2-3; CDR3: CASTPGGTSTDTQYF; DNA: TGCGCCAGCACCCCAGGAGGGACATCCACAGATACGCAGTATTTT
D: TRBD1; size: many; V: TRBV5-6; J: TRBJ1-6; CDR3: CASSSTGRWGSPLHF; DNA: TGTGCCAGCAGCTCGACAGGGAGGTGGGGTTCACCCCTCCACTTT
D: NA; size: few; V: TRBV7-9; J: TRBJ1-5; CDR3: CASSPGAGYNQPQHF; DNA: TGTGCCAGCAGCCCTGGGGCGGGTTACAATCAGCCCCAGCATTTT
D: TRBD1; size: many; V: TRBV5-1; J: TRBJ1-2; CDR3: CASSWNGQEYGYTF; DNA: TGCGCCAGCAGCTGGAACGGACAGGAGTATGGCTACACCTTC
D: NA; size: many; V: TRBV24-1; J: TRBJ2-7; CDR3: CATSRGKSSYEQYF; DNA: TGTGCCACCAGTCGTGGGAAAAGCTCCTACGAGCAGTACTTC
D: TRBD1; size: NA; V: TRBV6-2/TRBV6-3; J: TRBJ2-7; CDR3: CASRPSPKDRTGDYEQYF; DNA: TGTGCCAGCAGGCCTTCTCCCAAGGACAGGACAGGGGACTACGAGCAGTACTTC
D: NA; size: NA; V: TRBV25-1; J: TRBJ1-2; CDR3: CASTDIHYGYTF; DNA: TGTGCCAGCACAGACATTCACTATGGCTACACCTTC
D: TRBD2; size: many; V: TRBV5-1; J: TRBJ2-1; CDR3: CASSLAAGGGNEQFF; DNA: TGCGCCAGCAGCTTGGCGGCAGGCGGGGGCAATGAGCAGTTCTTC
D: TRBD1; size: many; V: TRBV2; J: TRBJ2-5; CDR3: CASSDRGQGETQYF; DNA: TGTGCCAGCAGTGATAGGGGACAGGGAGAGACCCAGTACTTC
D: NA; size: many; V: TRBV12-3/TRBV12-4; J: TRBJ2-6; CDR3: CASGVSGANVLTF; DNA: TGTGCCAGTGGGGTCTCTGGGGCCAACGTCCTGACTTTC
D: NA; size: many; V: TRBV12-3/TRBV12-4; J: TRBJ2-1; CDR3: CASSGSSGNEQFF; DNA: TGTGCCAGCTCCGGGAGTAGCGGCAATGAGCAGTTCTTC
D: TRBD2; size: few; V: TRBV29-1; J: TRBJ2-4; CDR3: CSVDSGRWDIQYF; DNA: TGCAGCGTGGATAGCGGGAGATGGGACATTCAGTACTTC
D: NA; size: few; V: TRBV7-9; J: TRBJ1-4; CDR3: CASSLARDSPTNEKLFF; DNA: TGTGCCAGCAGCTTAGCGCGCGACAGTCCAACTAATGAAAAACTGTTTTTT
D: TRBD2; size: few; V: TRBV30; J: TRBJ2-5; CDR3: CACIAGGTQYF; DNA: TGTGCCTGTATAGCGGGGGGGACCCAGTACTTC
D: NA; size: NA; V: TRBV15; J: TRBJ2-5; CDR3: CATSSLEGLQETQYF; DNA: TGTGCCACCAGCAGCCTAGAAGGCCTCCAAGAGACCCAGTACTTC
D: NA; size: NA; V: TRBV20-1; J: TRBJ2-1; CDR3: CSARRANYNEQFF; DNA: TGCAGTGCTCGTAGGGCTAACTACAATGAGCAGTTCTTC
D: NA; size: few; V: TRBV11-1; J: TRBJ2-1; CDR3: CASSLHETSSYNEQFF; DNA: TGTGCCAGCAGCTTACACGAGACGAGCTCCTACAATGAGCAGTTCTTC
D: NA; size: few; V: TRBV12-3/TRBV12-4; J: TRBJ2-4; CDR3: CASSLGSSIAKNIQYF; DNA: TGTGCCAGCAGTTTAGGTTCTAGTATAGCCAAAAACATTCAGTACTTC
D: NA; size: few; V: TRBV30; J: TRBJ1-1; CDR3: CALQGDHTEAFF; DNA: TGTGCCTTACAGGGTGATCACACTGAAGCTTTCTTT
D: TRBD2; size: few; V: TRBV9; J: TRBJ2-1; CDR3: CASSAAPAGGSKQFF; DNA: TGTGCCAGCAGCGCAGCCCCTGCGGGAGGGTCCAAGCAGTTCTTC
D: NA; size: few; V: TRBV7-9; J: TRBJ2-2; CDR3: CASSILSGKDTGELFF; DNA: TGTGCCAGCAGCATCCTAAGCGGAAAGGACACCGGGGAGCTGTTTTTT
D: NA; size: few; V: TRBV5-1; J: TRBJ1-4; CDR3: CASALTKTTTNEKLFF; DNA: TGCGCCAGCGCTTTGACCAAAACAACAACTAATGAAAAACTGTTTTTT
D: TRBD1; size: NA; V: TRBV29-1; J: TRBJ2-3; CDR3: CSARDRVTVFSDTQYF; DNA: TGCAGCGCCAGGGACAGGGTGACTGTTTTCTCAGATACGCAGTATTTT
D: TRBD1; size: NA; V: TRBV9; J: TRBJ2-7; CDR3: CASSPSDRGRYEQYF; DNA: TGTGCCAGCAGCCCCTCAGACAGGGGTCGCTACGAGCAGTACTTC
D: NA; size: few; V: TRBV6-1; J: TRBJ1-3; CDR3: CASNGQKISGNTIYF; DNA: TGTGCCAGCAATGGACAGAAGATTTCTGGAAACACCATATATTTT
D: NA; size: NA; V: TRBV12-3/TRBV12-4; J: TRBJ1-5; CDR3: CASQGNSNQPQHF; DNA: TGTGCCAGCCAGGGTAATAGCAATCAGCCCCAGCATTTT
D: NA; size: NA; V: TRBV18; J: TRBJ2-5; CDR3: CASSPPSTGAETQYF; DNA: TGTGCCAGCTCACCACCTAGTACTGGAGCAGAGACCCAGTACTTC
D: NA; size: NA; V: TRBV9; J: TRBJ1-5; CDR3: CASGDLRQPQHF; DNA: TGTGCCAGCGGGGATTTGCGTCAGCCCCAGCATTTT
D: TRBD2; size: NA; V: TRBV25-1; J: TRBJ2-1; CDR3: CASNWGGGGYNEQFF; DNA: TGTGCCAGCAACTGGGGCGGGGGAGGGTACAATGAGCAGTTCTTC
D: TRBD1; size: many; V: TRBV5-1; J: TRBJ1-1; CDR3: CASSPGQGAPEAFF; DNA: TGCGCCAGCAGCCCAGGACAGGGGGCCCCTGAAGCTTTCTTT
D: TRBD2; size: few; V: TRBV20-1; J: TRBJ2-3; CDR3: CSAYSASGGDTQYF; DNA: TGCAGTGCCTATTCGGCTAGCGGAGGGGATACGCAGTATTTT
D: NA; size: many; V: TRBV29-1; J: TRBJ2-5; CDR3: CSEDQKQETQYF; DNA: TGCAGCGAAGACCAGAAGCAAGAGACCCAGTACTTC
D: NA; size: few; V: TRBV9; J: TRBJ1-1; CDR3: CASSAAWGGTEAFF; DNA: TGTGCCAGCAGCGCGGCGTGGGGGGGCACTGAAGCTTTCTTT
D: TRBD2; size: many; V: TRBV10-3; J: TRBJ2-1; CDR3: CAISAGTSGTNEQFF; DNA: TGTGCCATCAGTGCCGGGACTAGCGGGACCAATGAGCAGTTCTTC
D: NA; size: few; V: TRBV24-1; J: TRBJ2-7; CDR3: CATSETKIPDYSYEQYF; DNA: TGTGCCACCAGTGAAACAAAAATTCCGGACTACTCCTACGAGCAGTACTTC
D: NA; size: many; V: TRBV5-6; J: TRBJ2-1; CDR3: CASSSNPGVFSHYNEQFF; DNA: TGTGCCAGCAGCTCGAACCCAGGGGTTTTTTCCCACTACAATGAGCAGTTCTTC
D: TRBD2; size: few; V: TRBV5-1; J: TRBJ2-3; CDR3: CASSRRTSGSTDTQYF; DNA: TGCGCCAGCAGCCGGAGGACTAGCGGAAGCACAGATACGCAGTATTTT
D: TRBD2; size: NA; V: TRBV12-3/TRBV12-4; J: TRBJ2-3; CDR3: CASSPQAGGSTDTQYF; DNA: TGTGCCAGCAGTCCCCAAGCGGGGGGGAGCACAGATACGCAGTATTTT
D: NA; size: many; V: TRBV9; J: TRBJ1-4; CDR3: CASSAAGYNEKLFF; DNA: TGTGCCAGCAGTGCCGCGGGGTATAATGAAAAACTGTTTTTT
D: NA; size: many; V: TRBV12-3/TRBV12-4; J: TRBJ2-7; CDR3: CASSLGRVNEQYF; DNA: TGTGCCAGCAGTTTAGGCCGTGTAAACGAGCAGTACTTC
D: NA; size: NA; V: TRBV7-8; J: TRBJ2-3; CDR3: CASSLGVRGVLDTQYF; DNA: TGTGCCAGCAGCTTAGGTGTCAGGGGAGTGTTGGATACGCAGTATTTT
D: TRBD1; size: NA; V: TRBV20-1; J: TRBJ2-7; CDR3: CSARNRGSGYEQYF; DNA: TGCAGTGCTAGGAACAGGGGCTCCGGCTACGAGCAGTACTTC
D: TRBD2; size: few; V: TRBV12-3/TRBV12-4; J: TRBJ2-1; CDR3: CASSYLTSADEQFF; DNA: TGTGCCAGCAGTTACCTGACTAGCGCAGATGAGCAGTTCTTC
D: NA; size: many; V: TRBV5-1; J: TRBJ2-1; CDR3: CASSLGPAANEQFF; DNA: TGCGCCAGCAGCTTGGGGCCAGCTGCCAATGAGCAGTTCTTC
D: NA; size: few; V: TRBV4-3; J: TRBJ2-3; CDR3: CASSQEMTSSGDTQYF; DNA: TGCGCCAGCAGCCAAGAAATGACATCCAGTGGGGATACGCAGTATTTT
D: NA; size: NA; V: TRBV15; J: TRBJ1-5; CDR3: CATSRDRQPQHF; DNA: TGTGCCACCAGCAGAGATCGACAGCCCCAGCATTTT
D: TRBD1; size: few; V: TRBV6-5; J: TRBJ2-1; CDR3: CASTGTGFNEQFF; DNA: TGTGCCAGCACCGGGACAGGGTTCAATGAGCAGTTCTTC
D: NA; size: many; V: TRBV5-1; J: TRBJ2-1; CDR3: CASRRDSGSYNEQFF; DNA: TGCGCCAGCAGACGGGACTCCGGGTCTTACAATGAGCAGTTCTTC
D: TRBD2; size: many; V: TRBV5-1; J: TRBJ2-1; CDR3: CASSLFGGETNEQFF; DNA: TGCGCCAGCAGCCTCTTCGGGGGGGAGACCAATGAGCAGTTCTTC
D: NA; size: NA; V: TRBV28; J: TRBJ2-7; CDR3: CASSLLTSYEQYF; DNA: TGTGCCAGCAGTTTACTTACCTCCTACGAGCAGTACTTC
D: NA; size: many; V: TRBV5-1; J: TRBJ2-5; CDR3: CASSPGTSQETQYF; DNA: TGCGCCAGCAGCCCCGGGACTTCTCAAGAGACCCAGTACTTC
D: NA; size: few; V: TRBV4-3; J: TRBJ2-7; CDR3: CASSQSFEGSTYEQYF; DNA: TGCGCCAGCAGCCAATCGTTTGAGGGATCAACCTACGAGCAGTACTTC
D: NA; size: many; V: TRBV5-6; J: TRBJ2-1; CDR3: CASSLAGRNEQFF; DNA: TGTGCCAGCAGCTTGGCAGGGAGGAATGAGCAGTTCTTC